Below are 21 T cell receptor beta chains sequenced from a single sample in a study of cytomegalovirus exposure and HLA in healthy donors. The primer mix had 60 Vbeta and 13 Jbeta primers. Clones were sequenced by immunoSEQ multiplex PCR, and TCRdb holds only the in-frame ones, with some missing. The sample carries 95,000 to 150,000 clones, roughly three fifths recorded once. Material: PBMCs. The receptors here all came from a man between 18 and 35 years old in good health and CMV-seronegative.

The chain joins TRBV5-4 to TRBJ2-5, with TRBD1 matching over 7 bases. The length of the CDR3 is 15 residues. Germline lookup yields CDR1 SGHNT and CDR2 YYREEE (reference sequence). The junction had 7 bases not matched to a gene; V was cut back by 0 bases and J by 5 bases. The CDR3 region is CASSLDYDRDETQYF. The CDR3 DNA follows: TGTGCCAGCAGCTTGGATTACGACAGGGATGAGACCCAGTACTTC.

The chain links TRBV7-9 to TRBJ1-1; D is possibly TRBD1 (5 bases). The CDR3 consists of 18 residues. Trimming removed 1 base from V and 1 base from J, with 19 bases in between. CDR1 is SEHNR, CDR2 FQNEAQ, per germline (reference sequence). The CDR3 loop reads CASSLDGGWGGGNTEAFF. The CDR3 coding sequence is TGTGCCAGCAGCTTAGATGGCGGTTGGGGGGGAGGGAACACTGAAGCTTTCTTT.

In DNA, the CDR3 is TGTGCCAGCAGCGGCCCCCCTAGCGGCTCCTACAATGAGCAGTTCTTC. This sequence encodes CASSGPPSGSYNEQFF. This rearrangement joins TRBV9 to TRBJ2-1, with 7 nucleotides matching TRBD2. V lost 3 bases and J lost 0; bases outside the gene matches: 6. The CDR3 contains 16 residues. CDR1 SGDLS and CDR2 YYNGEE come from the germline V gene.

The chain employs TRBV6-1 and TRBJ1-3, with 8 bases aligning to TRBD1. V was pared by 4 bases and J by 4 bases, with 6 bases of the junction left unmatched. The CDR3 is 15 residues long. Per germline, CDR1 MNHNS and CDR2 SASEGT. CDR3 bases: TGTGCCAGCAGTGGCGGACAGGGTTACGGAAACACCATATATTTT. Its protein is CASSGGQGYGNTIYF.

This sequence joins TRBV27 and TRBJ2-7; a possible D gene is TRBD1 (5 bases). The V end was cut by 3 bases, the J end by 3 bases, with 21 bases between. This CDR3 is built from 17 residues. Germline values: CDR1 MNHEY, CDR2 SMNVEV (reference sequence). CDR3 DNA: TGTGCCAGCAGTTTTGTCGGCGCTGGCCAGGGCGTCTACGAGCAGTACTTC. Encoded protein: CASSFVGAGQGVYEQYF.

The chain combines TRBV7-3 with TRBJ1-2; TRBD1 matches at 10 bases. The germline CDR1 and CDR2 sequences are SGHTA and FQGTGA. The CDR3 extends over 15 amino acids. Unmatched junction bases numbered 7, after V lost 5 bases and J lost 4 bases. This CDR3 reads CASSPRGTGVYGYTF. CDR3 coding DNA: TGTGCCAGCAGCCCTAGGGGGACAGGGGTCTATGGCTACACCTTC.

This rearrangement joins TRBV5-6 to TRBJ2-3; a possible D gene is TRBD1 (6 bases). The CDR3 spans 16 residues. Germline loops: CDR1 SGHDT, CDR2 YYEEEE. V lost 7 bases to trimming and J lost 4 bases, with 22 bases between them. Here the CDR3 DNA reads TGTGCCAGCGTCCTTATCGGGACATTCACCCCAGATACGCAGTATTTT. As protein: CASVLIGTFTPDTQYF.

This clone has just one count. At one of its ends the junction is not consistent with the germline gene, which may arise from a read error. The chain joins TRBV7-9 to TRBJ1-2, with unresolved D. The CDR3 has 12 amino acids. The V gene's germline CDR1 is SEHNR and CDR2 FQNEAQ (reference sequence). CDR3 sequence: CSSSQIISSYTF. The CDR3 DNA reads TGTTCCAGCAGCCAGATCATTTCGAGCTACACCTTC.

In the case of this clone: Other DNA sequences from this sample encode an identical CDR3 as well. The chain has TRBV10-2 and TRBJ1-1; 8 nucleotides match TRBD1. This CDR3 is built from 17 residues. In germline, CDR1 is WSHSY, CDR2 SAAADI. The V gene end was trimmed by 8 bases and the J gene end by 3 bases; junction bases not matched to a gene: 17. The chain's CDR3 is CASLSEDRERRDTEAFF. The CDR3 DNA reads as TGCGCCAGCCTATCTGAGGACAGGGAAAGGAGAGACACTGAAGCTTTCTTT.

The chain recombines TRBV5-4 with TRBJ1-2; TRBD1 is a possible D gene (6 bases). The germline V gene has CDR1 SGHNT and CDR2 YYREEE (reference sequence). CDR3 length equals 13 residues. The ends were cut back, 2 bases at V and 3 bases at J, with 8 bases in the middle. The CDR3 here is CASSLGGDYGYTF. The CDR3 DNA reads as TGTGCCAGCAGCTTAGGGGGGGACTATGGCTACACCTTC.

The chain has TRBV6-5 and TRBJ1-3; no reliable D call. Germline assignment: CDR1 MNHEY and CDR2 SVGAGI. Between the trimmed V and J ends, which lost 5 bases and 0 bases, there was a span of 5 bases. This CDR3 is 13 amino acids long. CDR3 bases: TGTGCCAGCAGTCAGAACTCTGGAAACACCATATATTTT. This codes for CASSQNSGNTIYF.

V gene TRBV19 combines with J gene TRBJ1-1; a weak D match, TRBD1 (5 bases). The CDR3 has 14 amino acids. The germline V gene has CDR1 LNHDA and CDR2 SQIVND (reference sequence). V lost 5 bases to trimming and J lost 2 bases, with 12 bases between them. The DNA of the CDR3 is TGTGCCAGTAGTCCGGGGCGGGGAAACACTGAAGCTTTCTTT. Translated, it gives CASSPGRGNTEAFF.

This clone appeared once. The CDR3 DNA reads TGTGCCAGCAGTCTAGAAATGGGGAAAGGGGGTGAAGCTTTCTTT. Translation gives CASSLEMGKGGEAFF. The J gene is TRBJ1-1, the V gene TRBV28; a possible D gene is TRBD1 (6 bases). The germline CDR1 and CDR2 sequences are MDHEN and SYDVKM. CDR3 length equals 15 residues. The ends were cut back, 5 bases at V and 7 bases at J, with 20 bases in the middle. The full variable domain, with the rest looked up from reference TRBV28 and TRBJ1-1, is DVKVTQSSRYLVKRTGEKVFLECVQDMDHENMFWYRQDPGLGLRLIYFSYDVKMKEKGDIPEGYSVSREKKERFSLILESASTNQTSMYLCASSLEMGKGGEAFFGQGTRLTVV.

This chain links TRBV9 with TRBJ1-2; D perhaps matches TRBD1 (6 bases). Deletions cut 0 bases from V and 5 bases from J, with 11 bases between. Germline V gives CDR1 SGDLS, CDR2 YYNGEE. The length of the CDR3 is 14 residues. The CDR3 sequence is CASSVEQGLYGYTF. As DNA, the CDR3 is TGTGCCAGCAGCGTAGAACAGGGACTATATGGCTACACCTTC.

This rearrangement joins TRBV5-1 to TRBJ2-7; possible D gene TRBD1, 6 bases. The ends were cut back, 2 bases at V and 1 base at J, with 16 bases in the middle. This CDR3 has 16 amino acids. CDR1 SGHRS and CDR2 YFSETQ come from the germline V gene. The CDR3 sequence: CASSFSGGQKSYEQYF. Written as DNA, the CDR3 is TGCGCCAGCAGCTTTTCTGGAGGACAGAAATCCTACGAGCAGTACTTC.

The chain links TRBV28 to TRBJ2-7, with D maybe TRBD1 (6 bases). The germline V gene has CDR1 MDHEN and CDR2 SYDVKM. The CDR3 sequence is 13 residues long. Trimming left V 5 bases short and J 3 bases short, with 11 bases between. This CDR3 reads CASSHRVRYEQYF. CDR3 in DNA: TGTGCCAGCAGTCACAGGGTACGCTACGAGCAGTACTTC.

J is TRBJ1-4 and V is TRBV7-8; D uncertain. V was clipped by 5 bases and J by 7 bases, with 26 bases between them. The CDR3 length is 18 residues. Germline V lookup: CDR1 SGHVS, CDR2 FQNEAQ. This chain's CDR3 is CASSTKSIMAHAGEKLFF. The CDR3 coding sequence is TGTGCCAGCAGCACGAAATCGATTATGGCGCATGCAGGTGAAAAACTGTTTTTT.

The chain employs TRBV30 and TRBJ1-4; D is ambiguous. Between the trimmed V and J ends, which lost 4 bases and 8 bases, there was a span of 11 bases. The CDR3 contains 12 residues. CDR1 is GTSNPN, CDR2 SVGIG, per germline (reference sequence). The DNA for the CDR3 is TGTGCCTGGATCCTGAACCAGGAAAAACTGTTTTTT. It yields the protein CAWILNQEKLFF.

There are a few counts of this clone. Germline and junction disagree at one end, which may indicate a read error. This rearrangement joins TRBV27 to TRBJ2-1; 10 bases are shared with TRBD1. CDR3 size: 12 residues. Germline loops: CDR1 MNHEY, CDR2 SMNVEV (reference sequence). This chain's CDR3 is CASMSSGTGVVF. The CDR3 DNA sequence: TGTGCCAGCATGAGTTCTGGGACAGGGGTCGTCTTC.

The chain recombines TRBV7-9 with TRBJ2-2; 9 bases fit TRBD2. This CDR3 has 17 residues. The germline CDR1 and CDR2 sequences are SEHNR and FQNEAQ (reference sequence). V shed 6 bases and J 6 bases; nucleotides not matched to a gene: 14. CDR3 sequence: CASSRATSGLTAGELFF. CDR3 nucleotide sequence: TGTGCCAGCAGTCGGGCGACTAGCGGATTAACGGCCGGGGAGCTGTTTTTT.

This chain links TRBV6-6 with TRBJ1-2; D may be TRBD1 (5 bases). Trimming cost V 4 bases and J 7 bases, with 16 bases left between them. The CDR3 is made up of 14 amino acids. CDR1 and CDR2 from the germline V gene are MNHNY and SVGAGI (reference sequence). CDR3 DNA: TGTGCCAGCAGTTGGAGCGACGGCCAGGGTGGCTACACCTTC. It codes for CASSWSDGQGGYTF.